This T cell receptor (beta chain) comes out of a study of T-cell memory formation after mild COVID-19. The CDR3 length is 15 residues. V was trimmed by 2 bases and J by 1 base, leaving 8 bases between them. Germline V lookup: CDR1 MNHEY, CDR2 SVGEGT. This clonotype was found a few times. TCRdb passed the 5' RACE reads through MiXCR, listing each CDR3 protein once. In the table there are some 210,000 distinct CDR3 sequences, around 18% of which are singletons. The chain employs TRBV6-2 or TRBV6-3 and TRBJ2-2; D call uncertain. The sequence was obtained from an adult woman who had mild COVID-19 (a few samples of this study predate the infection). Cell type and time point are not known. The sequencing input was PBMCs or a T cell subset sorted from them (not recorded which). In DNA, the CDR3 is TGTGCCAGCAGTTACAGGAGAAAGAACACCGGGGAGCTGTTTTTT. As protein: CASSYRRKNTGELFF.